The sequence of this TCR beta chain was determined in a study of cytomegalovirus exposure and HLA in healthy donors. The study ran its PCR with 60 Vbeta and 13 Jbeta primers. Using immunoSEQ multiplex PCR, the repertoire was profiled, and TCRdb retains in-frame clones only, with some absent. This sample has some 130,000 clones, with 65% to 80% found just once. This clone has more than one count but fewer than ten. What it recognizes is unknown. General study results and limits: In a later analysis, a genetic analysis reported fewer productive-TCR N-insertions in an Asian-associated ancestry cluster than the cohort average. A later analysis associated 15,000 or so TCR beta sequences with HLA alleles at a 0.05 false discovery rate.

The CDR3 has 16 amino acids. The germline CDR1 and CDR2 sequences are SGHDN and FVKESK. The V gene end was trimmed by 4 bases and the J gene end by 4 bases; junction bases not matched to a gene: 10. All donors participated as healthy donors of bone marrow. The chain links TRBV14 to TRBJ1-1; TRBD1 agrees at 9 bases. Sample: PBMCs. The source is a middle-aged man in good health and CMV-seronegative. The CDR3 nucleotides read TGTGCCAGCAGCCCCCTGACAGGGGGTGGGGTCACTGAAGCTTTCTTT. Its translation is CASSPLTGGGVTEAFF.